The sequence of this T cell receptor (beta chain) was determined in a study of CD8 T cells in ankylosing spondylitis. This CDR3 is built from 15 residues. CDR1 and CDR2 from the germline V gene are SGHVS and FNYEAQ. A remark on this clonotype: Antigen: not known. A much larger clonotype is one base distant, so this may be a read error.

General study results and limits: Before this, some motif variants had been reported in reactive arthritis synovial fluid and blood. Reportedly, disease-linked clones are significantly enriched in ankylosing spondylitis patients' matched synovial fluid. Several highly homologous variants made up a TCR beta motif, and this motif appeared characteristic of ankylosing spondylitis blood.

Generation of TCR beta libraries employed quantitative 5'-RACE incorporating molecular barcodes. Each CDR3 protein is one row after TCRdb ran MiXCR on the 5' RACE reads. The sample yields some 120,000 distinct CDR3 sequences, approximately 13% seen once. The sample consisted of blood, either unsorted or a sorted T cell fraction (not recorded which). The clonotype originates from a female donor with ankylosing spondylitis or in good health (not recorded which). V usage is TRBV7-6 and J usage is TRBJ2-2, with a tentative D call TRBD1 (6 bases). The CDR3 reads CASRVGTKNTGELVF. The CDR3 coding sequence is TGTGCCAGCAGGGTCGGGACAAAGAACACCGGGGAGCTGGTTTTT.